One and the same sample provided the 5 T cell receptor beta chains below, sequenced in a study of early T cells in non-severe SARS-CoV-2 infection. TCRdb independently ran MiXCR on the 5' RACE reads; one entry per CDR3 protein. Found here are about 55,000 distinct CDR3 sequences, under 15% of them singletons; the top ten hold roughly 10%. Specimen: whole blood, collected at baseline. These receptor sequences come from an adult who was a healthcare worker with PCR-confirmed SARS-CoV-2 infection or an uninfected control (not recorded which).

This clonotype was seen ten or more times. V usage is TRBV20-1 and J usage is TRBJ1-6; 7 bases fit TRBD1. The CDR3 is 13 amino acids. Germline CDR1 reads DFQATT; CDR2 reads SNEGSKA (reference sequence). V was pared by 6 bases and J by 6 bases, with 5 bases of the junction left unmatched. CDR3 protein: CSARQGSNSPLHF. CDR3 sequence (DNA): TGCAGTGCCCGACAGGGCAGTAATTCACCCCTCCACTTT.

This clonotype turned up a few times. This chain joins TRBV5-5 and TRBJ2-5, with 8 bases matching TRBD2. Per germline, CDR1 SGHKS and CDR2 YYEKEE (reference sequence). The CDR3 is 14 amino acids. The V segment lost 6 bases and the J segment 4 bases; nucleotides outside the gene matches: 8. The CDR3 DNA reads TGTGCCAGCACGATTTTAGCGGGGAGAGAGACCCAGTACTTC. Residues: CASTILAGRETQYF.

This clonotype was seen more than once but under ten times. The chain joins TRBV9 to TRBJ1-3; tentative D call: TRBD1 (5 bases). V lost 4 bases to trimming and J lost 2 bases, with 13 bases between them. This CDR3 has 15 amino acids. Germline V gives CDR1 SGDLS, CDR2 YYNGEE. The chain's CDR3 is CASSSNRDPGNTIYF. CDR3 sequence (DNA): TGTGCCAGCAGCTCCAACCGGGACCCTGGAAACACCATATATTTT.

This chain links TRBV7-2 with TRBJ1-4, with D tentatively TRBD1 (5 bases). The ends were cut back, 4 bases at V and 3 bases at J, with 15 bases in the middle. From germline, CDR1 is SGHTA and CDR2 FQGNSA. The CDR3 consists of 16 residues. CDR3: CASSSPRGSANEKLFF. The CDR3 DNA reads as TGTGCCAGCAGCTCCCCGCGGGGCTCAGCTAATGAAAAACTGTTTTTT.

By share, this clonotype counts as medium-sized. The chain links TRBV27 to TRBJ1-5; D is unresolved. V shed 3 bases and J shed 7 bases, with 16 bases lying between them. Germline CDR1 reads MNHEY; CDR2 reads SMNVEV (reference sequence). CDR3 length: 15 amino acids. This CDR3 reads CASSLGAGMGQPQHF. CDR3 DNA: TGTGCCAGCAGTTTGGGCGCGGGCATGGGCCAGCCCCAGCATTTT.